The 27 T cell receptor beta chains given below trace back to one sample, sequenced in a study of blood T cell repertoires in COVID-19. Sequenced by immunoSEQ multiplex PCR; TCRdb stores in-frame clones only, minus some. The sample comprises about 250,000 clones, about 86% of which are singletons, and roughly 9.8% rests with the top ten. The sample consisted of peripheral blood. These receptors were obtained from a man at least 80 years old with acute or convalescent COVID-19.

This clone was seen once. The chain carries TRBV28 and TRBJ2-3; D may be TRBD2 (6 bases). Germline CDR1 and CDR2: MDHEN and SYDVKM. V was pared by 5 bases and J by 2 bases, with 14 bases between. The CDR3 spans 15 residues. CDR3 sequence reads: CASSPGSQYTDTQYF. The CDR3 region has the DNA TGTGCCAGCAGTCCCGGGAGCCAATACACAGATACGCAGTATTTT.

The chain links TRBV9 to TRBJ1-5; a possible D gene is TRBD1 (5 bases). The germline CDR1 and CDR2 sequences are SGDLS and YYNGEE. The CDR3 has 14 amino acids. Deletions cut 4 bases from V and 0 bases from J, with 8 bases between. CDR3 amino acids: CASSPRDSNQPQHF. The CDR3 DNA reads TGTGCCAGCAGCCCCAGGGATAGCAATCAGCCCCAGCATTTT.

This chain joins TRBV5-1 and TRBJ2-7; tentatively, D is TRBD2 (5 bases). Trimming removed 2 bases from V and 6 bases from J, with 9 bases in between. Germline V gene lookup returns CDR1 SGHRS and CDR2 YFSETQ. The length of the CDR3 is 12 residues. CDR3 protein: CASSFSRGEQYF. The CDR3, as DNA: TGCGCCAGCAGCTTCTCCCGGGGCGAGCAGTACTTC.

The CDR3: CASSSNKGTGRTIYF. CDR3 in DNA: TGTGCCAGCAGCTCGAACAAGGGGACAGGAAGGACCATATATTTT. The chain links TRBV7-9 to TRBJ1-3; the match to TRBD1 covers 8 bases. The CDR3 has 15 residues. Unmatched junction bases numbered 12, after V lost 4 bases and J lost 10 bases. Germline loops: CDR1 SEHNR, CDR2 FQNEAQ (reference sequence).

This chain connects TRBV19 to TRBJ1-4; D remains ambiguous. Germline assignment: CDR1 LNHDA and CDR2 SQIVND (reference sequence). This CDR3 region has 13 residues. V shed 8 bases and J shed 5 bases, with 12 bases lying between them. CDR3 loop: CASAAWVNEKLFF. CDR3 in DNA: TGTGCCAGTGCAGCGTGGGTGAATGAAAAACTGTTTTTT. Based on the CDR3 plus reference TRBV19 and TRBJ1-4, the full variable domain is DGGITQSPKYLFRKEGQNVTLSCEQNLNHDAMYWYRQDPGQGLRLIYYSQIVNDFQKGDIAEGYSVSREKKESFPLTVTSAQKNPTAFYLCASAAWVNEKLFFGSGTQLSVL.

A word on this clone: Other nucleotide sequences in the sample specify the same CDR3. CDR3 DNA: TGTGCCAGCAGCACTAATCAGCCCCAGCATTTT. Residues: CASSTNQPQHF. The chain employs TRBV28 and TRBJ1-5; D remains ambiguous. Per germline, CDR1 MDHEN and CDR2 SYDVKM. With 6 bases removed from V and 4 bases from J, the gap between germline ends came to 4 bases. The CDR3 runs to 11 residues.

The chain recombines TRBV29-1 with TRBJ1-1; TRBD1 aligns across 7 bases. The germline V gene encodes CDR1 SQVTM and CDR2 ANQGSEA. CDR3 length: 13 residues. After removal of 6 bases from V and 1 base from J, the junction contained 5 bases not matched to a gene. The CDR3 reads CSVLDRPNTEAFF. The CDR3 nucleotides read TGCAGCGTCCTGGACAGGCCGAACACTGAAGCTTTCTTT.

This clone showed up just a few times. The same CDR3 is also encoded by other DNA sequences in this sample. The chain links TRBV24-1 to TRBJ1-3; no definite D call. This CDR3 is built from 12 residues. Trimming shortened V by 9 bases and J by 3 bases, and 8 bases separated the two germline ends. Germline CDR1 is KGHDR and CDR2 is SFDVKD. The chain's CDR3 is CATSGGGNTIYF. DNA for the CDR3: TGTGCCACCTCCGGCGGTGGAAACACCATATATTTT.

The gene calls are TRBV30 and TRBJ1-5, with D possibly TRBD1 on 6 matching bases. Germline loops: CDR1 GTSNPN, CDR2 SVGIG (reference sequence). The CDR3 consists of 13 residues. V was pared by 1 base and J by 10 bases, with 14 bases between. The CDR3 spells CAWSAGQSGPQHF. As DNA, the CDR3 is TGTGCCTGGAGTGCCGGACAGTCTGGACCCCAGCATTTT.

This clone has ten or more counts. The chain is built from TRBV18 and TRBJ1-3; tentatively, D is TRBD1 (6 bases). The CDR3 spans 16 residues. The V gene's germline CDR1 is KGHSH and CDR2 LQKENI. The V gene lost 2 bases and the J gene lost 0 bases, with 11 bases spanning the gap. The CDR3 loop is CASSPGQSFSGNTIYF. In DNA, the CDR3 is TGTGCCAGCTCACCAGGACAGTCTTTCTCTGGAAACACCATATATTTT.

The chain employs TRBV11-2 and TRBJ2-7, with 9 bases that match TRBD1. The J segment lost 5 bases and the V segment lost 5 bases, leaving 13 bases of the junction unmatched. Germline CDR1 is SGHAT and CDR2 is FQNNGV. The CDR3 sequence is 16 residues long. The CDR3 sequence is CASSRPGTGIRDEQYF. CDR3 DNA: TGTGCCAGCAGCCGGCCCGGGACAGGGATCCGGGACGAGCAGTACTTC. The whole variable domain, remainder taken from reference TRBV11-2 and TRBJ2-7, is EAGVAQSPRYKIIEKRQSVAFWCNPISGHATLYWYQQILGQGPKLLIQFQNNGVVDDSQLPKDRFSAERLKGVDSTLKIQPAKLEDSAVYLCASSRPGTGIRDEQYFGPGTRLTVT.

This clone has only one observation. This chain connects TRBV28 to TRBJ2-2, with 8 bases matching TRBD1. V lost 6 bases to trimming and J lost 4 bases; unmatched junction nucleotides: 10. CDR3 length equals 16 residues. Germline-derived CDR1 and CDR2 are MDHEN and SYDVKM. CDR3 DNA: TGTGCCAGCAGCCCTACAGGGGGGTGGCGCACCGGGGAGCTGTTTTTT. Translating gives CASSPTGGWRTGELFF.

On this clone: Given a much more abundant clone one base away, this may be a read error. J is TRBJ2-7 and V is TRBV13; TRBD2 matches 7 bases. The CDR3 has 16 amino acids. Germline V gene data show CDR1 as PRHDT and CDR2 as FYEKMQ (reference sequence). The CDR3 protein is CASSFPMGGSSYKQYF. The CDR3 DNA reads as TGTGCCAGCAGCTTTCCAATGGGCGGGAGCTCCTACAAGCAGTACTTC. Looking up the rest from reference TRBV13 and TRBJ2-7 gives the full variable domain: AAGVIQSPRHLIKEKRETATLKCYPIPRHDTVYWYQQGPGQDPQFLISFYEKMQSDKGSIPDRFSAQQFSDYHSELNMSSLELGDSALYFCASSFPMGGSSYKQYFGPGTRLTVT.

CDR3 protein: CASSEYGGSPLHF. Here the CDR3 DNA reads TGTGCCAGCAGTGAATACGGGGGTTCACCCCTCCACTTT. V gene TRBV2 combines with J gene TRBJ1-6; TRBD1 is a possible D gene (5 bases). From germline, CDR1 is SNHLY and CDR2 FYNNEI. This CDR3 region has 13 residues. V dropped 2 bases and J dropped 9 bases, with 8 bases sitting between them. Full variable domain (missing parts from reference TRBV2 and TRBJ1-6): EPEVTQTPSHQVTQMGQEVILRCVPISNHLYFYWYRQILGQKVEFLVSFYNNEISEKSEIFDDQFSVERPDGSNFTLKIRSTKLEDSAMYFCASSEYGGSPLHFGNGTRLTVT.

This clone was detected only a few times. This chain links TRBV6-5 with TRBJ1-5; 10 bases map to TRBD1. J gave up 5 bases and V 5 bases, and 6 bases lay outside the gene matches. The CDR3 is 15 amino acids. Per the germline V gene, CDR1 is MNHEY and CDR2 is SVGAGI. The CDR3 DNA sequence: TGTGCCAGCAGTAGAGGACAGGGGGACTATCAGCCCCAGCATTTT. This codes for CASSRGQGDYQPQHF.

A few counts support this clone. The genes are TRBV9 and TRBJ2-7; 11 bases align to TRBD1. The V gene's germline CDR1 is SGDLS and CDR2 YYNGEE. CDR3 size: 16 residues. The V segment lost 4 bases and the J segment 1 base; nucleotides outside the gene matches: 7. The CDR3 sequence is CASSRGTGGGSYEQYF. The CDR3 DNA sequence: TGTGCCAGCAGCCGCGGGACAGGGGGGGGTTCCTACGAGCAGTACTTC. Using reference TRBV9 and TRBJ2-7 for the parts outside the CDR3, the full variable domain is DSGVTQTPKHLITATGQRVTLRCSPRSGDLSVYWYQQSLDQGLQFLIQYYNGEERAKGNILERFSAQQFPDLHSELNLSSLELGDSALYFCASSRGTGGGSYEQYFGPGTRLTVT.

The V call is TRBV3-1 (or the pseudogene TRBV3-2), the J call TRBJ2-7; 7 positions agree with TRBD1. Germline-derived CDR1 and CDR2 are LGHDT and YNNKEL (reference sequence). The length of the CDR3 is 16 residues. V gave up 2 bases and J gave up 1 base; unmatched junction bases: 8. CDR3 sequence (DNA): TGTGCCAGCAGCCAACCGACAGGGATCCAATCCTACGAGCAGTACTTC. Its translation: CASSQPTGIQSYEQYF.

The V and J genes are TRBV7-9 and TRBJ2-3; D not resolved. This CDR3 has 14 amino acids. Looked up from germline, CDR1 is SEHNR and CDR2 is FQNEAQ (reference sequence). The V end was cut by 2 bases, the J end by 0 bases, with 6 bases between. For the CDR3, the DNA is TGTGCCAGCAGCTTATCTCAGAGCACAGATACGCAGTATTTT. Amino acid sequence: CASSLSQSTDTQYF. Full variable domain (outside the CDR3, taken from reference TRBV7-9 and TRBJ2-3): DTGVSQNPRHKITKRGQNVTFRCDPISEHNRLYWYRQTLGQGPEFLTYFQNEAQLEKSRLLSDRFSAERPKGSFSTLEIQRTEQGDSAMYLCASSLSQSTDTQYFGPGTRLTVL.

The CDR3 bases are TGTGCCAGCAGCTTGGCCACTTCACAAGAGACCCAGTACTTC. Translated, it gives CASSLATSQETQYF. The chain combines TRBV5-6 with TRBJ2-5; D is ambiguous. The CDR3 has 14 residues. The germline V gene encodes CDR1 SGHDT and CDR2 YYEEEE. Trimming took 0 bases from V and 2 from J, leaving 8 bases between them.

In DNA, the CDR3 is TGTGCCAGCAGTCCCCTACGGGGACAGAATAGCAATCAGCCCCAGCATTTT. Protein sequence: CASSPLRGQNSNQPQHF. This rearrangement joins TRBV28 to TRBJ1-5, with 7 bases that match TRBD1. Germline V lookup: CDR1 MDHEN, CDR2 SYDVKM. The junction had 10 bases not matched to a gene; V was cut back by 5 bases and J by 0 bases. CDR3 size: 17 residues.

This CDR3 reads CASSRPGQGAHEQYF. The CDR3 DNA reads as TGTGCCAGCAGCCGCCCGGGACAGGGGGCGCACGAGCAGTACTTC. The chain carries TRBV3-1 (or the pseudogene TRBV3-2) and TRBJ2-7; 12 bases match TRBD1. Trimming removed 4 bases from V and 5 bases from J; junction bases left unmatched: 6. The CDR3 length is 15 residues. CDR1 and CDR2 from the germline V gene are LGHDT and YNNKEL (reference sequence).

The chain joins TRBV10-3 to TRBJ1-4; D call uncertain. Germline V lookup: CDR1 ENHRY, CDR2 SYGVKD. The V end was cut by 9 bases, the J end by 6 bases, with 14 bases between. This CDR3 has 13 amino acids. Here the CDR3 DNA reads TGTGCCATAAAACCGCAGGAGGATGAAAAACTGTTTTTT. Amino acid sequence: CAIKPQEDEKLFF.

This clone was seen once. The chain has TRBV28 and TRBJ1-5; TRBD1 matches 7 bases. Germline CDR1 and CDR2: MDHEN and SYDVKM. The CDR3 covers 15 residues. The V gene end was trimmed by 2 bases and the J gene end by 5 bases; junction bases not matched to a gene: 6. The CDR3 DNA sequence: TGTGCCAGCAGTTTACAAACACAGGGGTATCAGCCCCAGCATTTT. Translated: CASSLQTQGYQPQHF.

The chain joins TRBV6-5 to TRBJ1-6, with D unresolved. Germline V CDR1 and CDR2: MNHEY, SVGAGI. Between the trimmed V and J ends, which lost 0 bases and 3 bases, there was a span of 9 bases. The CDR3 length is 16 residues. CDR3 loop: CASSYSTNLYNSPLHF. For the CDR3, the DNA is TGTGCCAGCAGTTACTCGACTAACCTCTATAATTCACCCCTCCACTTT.

The chain joins TRBV28 to TRBJ1-1; 7 bases agree with TRBD1. Germline V gene data show CDR1 as MDHEN and CDR2 as SYDVKM. The length of the CDR3 is 17 residues. V was pared by 2 bases and J by 2 bases, with 11 bases of the junction left unmatched. The DNA of the CDR3 is TGTGCCAGCAGTTTACCTCGGCCGACAGGGACCAACACTGAAGCTTTCTTT. Its protein product is CASSLPRPTGTNTEAFF.

The chain has TRBV6-5 and TRBJ1-2, with D perhaps matching TRBD1 (6 bases). Germline lookup yields CDR1 MNHEY and CDR2 SVGAGI. The CDR3 extends over 15 amino acids. V lost 7 bases, J lost 0 bases, and 15 bases lay in between. Written as DNA, the CDR3 is TGTGCCAGCACCACAGTAGGGGGTCCTAACTATGGCTACACCTTC. Amino acid sequence: CASTTVGGPNYGYTF.

This clone was counted a few times. The rearrangement links TRBV7-6 to TRBJ2-4; 9 bases are a match to TRBD2. With V trimmed by 3 bases and J by 4 bases, 13 bases remained unmatched. The length of the CDR3 is 18 residues. The germline CDR1 and CDR2 sequences are SGHVS and FNYEAQ. The CDR3 protein is CASSLGATRGREKNIQYF. CDR3 nucleotide sequence: TGTGCCAGCAGCTTGGGCGCCACCCGCGGGAGGGAGAAAAACATTCAGTACTTC.